These T cell receptor beta chains were read from a single sample in a study of cytotoxic CD8 clonotypes in ibrutinib-treated CLL. The table came from immunoSEQ multiplex PCR; TCRdb's copy has only in-frame clones and leaves some out. The data hold about 76,000 clones, with roughly 84% observed a single time. The sequenced sample was PBMCs, obtained before ibrutinib treatment. Receptors originate from a human donor with chronic lymphocytic leukemia. Both conserved end residues are part of each CDR3. The D gene is left open where the match is weak. Size is omitted from some rows. Given values are once, few, many or a class for expanded clones.

d_gene	abundance	v_gene	j_gene	CDR3nt	CDR3aa
-	-	TRBV25-1	TRBJ2-3	TGTGCCAGCAGTGGCCGGGGCATAGATACGCAGTATTTT	CASSGRGIDTQYF
-	once	TRBV27	TRBJ1-2	TGTGCCAGCAGGGGCGGTAACTATGGCTACACCTTC	CASRGGNYGYTF
-	-	TRBV5-6	TRBJ2-7	TGTGCCAGCAGCTTTGGTCAGGGCTTATCCTACGAGCAGTACTTC	CASSFGQGLSYEQYF
TRBD2	once	TRBV5-1	TRBJ2-7	TGCGCCAGCAGCTTGGCCGATGGGGGGAGGGCCCGAGCCTACGAGCAGTACTTC	CASSLADGGRARAYEQYF
TRBD2	medium-sized	TRBV6-1	TRBJ2-2	TGTGCCAGCAGTGAAGCTACGGGACTAGCTGGCACCGGGGAGCTGTTTTTT	CASSEATGLAGTGELFF
TRBD2	once	TRBV6-6	TRBJ2-7	TGTGCCAGCAATAGCGGGAGCTCCTACGAGCAGTACTTC	CASNSGSSYEQYF
-	few	TRBV18	TRBJ2-1	TGTGCCAGCTCACTTACACTGGAGGGGGTAAACTCCTACAATGAGCAGTTCTTC	CASSLTLEGVNSYNEQFF
-	-	TRBV2	TRBJ1-2	TGTGCCAGCAGGGCCGGAGGAGGCTACACCTTC	CASRAGGGYTF
TRBD1	-	TRBV27	TRBJ2-7	TGTGCCAGCAGTTCCATCGGGACAGGACTATACGAGCAGTACTTC	CASSSIGTGLYEQYF
-	-	TRBV4-2	TRBJ2-5	TGTGCCAGCAGCTCGGGACGGATTCTAGAAGAGACCCAGTACTTC	CASSSGRILEETQYF
-	once	TRBV6-5	TRBJ1-5	TGTGCCAGCAGTTTCGCACCTTATCAGCCCCAGCATTTT	CASSFAPYQPQHF
-	-	TRBV7-9	TRBJ1-4	TGTGCCAGCAGCTTAGGCGCAGAAACCAATGAAAAACTGTTTTTT	CASSLGAETNEKLFF
TRBD1	-	TRBV4-1	TRBJ1-4	TGCGCCAGCAGCCAAGTGAGAGGGGGCGTTGAAAAACTGTTTTTT	CASSQVRGGVEKLFF
-	-	TRBV11-2	TRBJ1-1	TGTGCCAGCCATGGTGGGACCTTCAATGCGAACACTGAAGCTTTCTTT	CASHGGTFNANTEAFF
-	-	TRBV27	TRBJ2-1	TGTGCCAGCAGTCCGAAGGGTACACAGGGCTCCTACAATGAGCAGTTCTTC	CASSPKGTQGSYNEQFF
-	-	TRBV5-1	TRBJ2-7	TGCGCCAGCAGCTTGGAGTGGCGGGACCTCCCCGACGAGCAGTACTTC	CASSLEWRDLPDEQYF
TRBD1	-	TRBV7-9	TRBJ2-5	TGTGCCAGCAGCTTTTTGATCGGGACAGGGAAAGGAGAGACCCAGTACTTC	CASSFLIGTGKGETQYF
-	-	TRBV5-1	TRBJ1-1	TGCGCCAGCAGCTTGGCCGCAGGGGAGGCCCTCGACACTGAAGCTTTCTTT	CASSLAAGEALDTEAFF
-	-	TRBV28	TRBJ2-1	TGTGCCAGCAGTTTGGCGGCAGGGAACAATGAGCAGTTCTTC	CASSLAAGNNEQFF
-	-	TRBV7-2	TRBJ1-5	TGTGCCAGCAGCTTCTCGGGAGGGGTGGATCAGCCCCAGCATTTT	CASSFSGGVDQPQHF
-	-	TRBV29-1	TRBJ1-2	TGCAGCGTACAGGGCTGGGGCTATGGCTACACCTTC	CSVQGWGYGYTF
TRBD1	-	TRBV6-1	TRBJ1-5	TGTGCCAGCAGTGACGGGACAGGCAATCAGCCCCAGCATTTT	CASSDGTGNQPQHF
-	-	TRBV27	TRBJ1-2	TGTGCCAGCAGTTTAAGTGAAAGCTATGGCTACACCTTC	CASSLSESYGYTF
TRBD2	-	TRBV2	TRBJ2-1	TGTGCCAGCAGTGTGGCAGCGGGAGGGTGGGATGAGCAGTTCTTC	CASSVAAGGWDEQFF
TRBD1	-	TRBV6-1	TRBJ1-2	TGTGCCAGCAGTCTGGACAGGTTCTATGGCTACACCTTC	CASSLDRFYGYTF
TRBD1	-	TRBV4-3	TRBJ1-1	TGCGCCAGCAGCCAAGATCAGGGGGCTGCGGGTTTGAACACTGAAGCTTTCTTT	CASSQDQGAAGLNTEAFF
-	-	TRBV28	TRBJ1-1	TGTGCCAGCAGCCCCCTACCCCTTATGAACACTGAAGCTTTCTTT	CASSPLPLMNTEAFF
TRBD2	-	TRBV6-5	TRBJ2-3	TGTGCCAGCAGTTACCGGACTAGCGGGAGCACAGATACGCAGTATTTT	CASSYRTSGSTDTQYF
TRBD1	few	TRBV7-7	TRBJ2-5	TGTGCTAGCAGCCTCGGACAGGGTCAAGAGACCCAGTACTTC	CASSLGQGQETQYF
-	-	TRBV19	TRBJ2-5	TGTGCCAGTAGTATAGCCGGACGTCTACAAGAGACCCAGTACTTC	CASSIAGRLQETQYF
TRBD2	once	TRBV27	TRBJ2-7	TGTGCCAGCAGGGCTAGCGGGAATATGGCCTACGAGCAGTACTTC	CASRASGNMAYEQYF
-	-	TRBV2	TRBJ1-4	TGTGCCAGCAGTGACACAGGCGGATTTAATGAAAAACTGTTTTTT	CASSDTGGFNEKLFF
-	-	TRBV6-6	TRBJ2-3	TGTGCCAGCACCCTGACATGGGCGAATAGCACAGATACGCAGTATTTT	CASTLTWANSTDTQYF
-	-	TRBV27	TRBJ2-1	TGTGCCAGCAGTTTATACTATGGCACCCGCCAAAACAATGAGCAGTTCTTC	CASSLYYGTRQNNEQFF
-	-	TRBV5-4	TRBJ2-1	TGTGCCAGCAGCCAGCAATACAATGAGCAGTTCTTC	CASSQQYNEQFF
TRBD2	once	TRBV28	TRBJ2-1	TGTGCCAGCAGACCGTCAGCGGGAGCGCTCTACAATGAGCAGTTCTTC	CASRPSAGALYNEQFF
-	-	TRBV9	TRBJ1-6	TGTGCCAGCAACTTCCATGGGACCTCTAATTCACCCCTCCACTTT	CASNFHGTSNSPLHF
-	-	TRBV9	TRBJ1-2	TGTGCCAGCGACAGTCTTGCGTATGGCTACACCTTC	CASDSLAYGYTF
-	-	TRBV10-2	TRBJ2-1	TGCGCCAGCAGGGAGGACGGGACCTACAATGAGCAGTTCTTC	CASREDGTYNEQFF
TRBD1	once	TRBV2	TRBJ1-3	TGTGCCAGTGGGACAGGGGCATTAAACACCATATATTTT	CASGTGALNTIYF
-	-	TRBV19	TRBJ1-2	TGTGCCAGTAGTATCTTAGCTTTGTCAAACTATGGCTACACCTTC	CASSILALSNYGYTF
TRBD2	once	TRBV9	TRBJ2-7	TGTGCCAGCAGCGTAGATAGCGGGGCTACCTACGAGCAGTACTTC	CASSVDSGATYEQYF
TRBD2	-	TRBV19	TRBJ2-7	TGTGCCAGTAGTATTAGCCTAGCGGAGCCCTACGAGCAGTACTTC	CASSISLAEPYEQYF
-	once	TRBV4-3	TRBJ1-2	TGCGCCAGCAGCCAAGATAAGGGCAGGAGTTACCCTGGCTACACCTTC	CASSQDKGRSYPGYTF
-	once	TRBV28	TRBJ2-1	TGTGCCAGCAGTCCAAGGCCTAGCAGCTCTGAGCAGTTCTTC	CASSPRPSSSEQFF
TRBD2	-	TRBV15	TRBJ2-3	TGTGCCACCAGCAGAGGGACTAGCGGGAGAAGGGGCACAGATACGCAGTATTTT	CATSRGTSGRRGTDTQYF
-	few	TRBV9	TRBJ2-2	TGTGCCAGCAGTCAAATAATGGACACCGGGGAGCTGTTTTTT	CASSQIMDTGELFF
-	-	TRBV7-9	TRBJ1-4	TGTGCCAGCACCCGAGACTCCGTAGATGAAAAACTGTTTTTT	CASTRDSVDEKLFF
TRBD2	-	TRBV2	TRBJ2-1	TGTGCCAGCAGAAGGACTAGCGGGAGGGGAAATGAGCAGTTCTTC	CASRRTSGRGNEQFF
-	-	TRBV6-6	TRBJ1-5	TGTGCCAGCAGTTACCTCGTGGGGCCCCAGCATTTT	CASSYLVGPQHF
-	-	TRBV25-1	TRBJ1-2	TGTGCCAGCAGCTCAGGGTATGGCTACACCTTC	CASSSGYGYTF
TRBD2	-	TRBV7-6	TRBJ2-5	TGTGCCAGCAGCCCGACTAGCGGGAGGGCAGTGACCCAGTACTTC	CASSPTSGRAVTQYF
TRBD2	-	TRBV11-2	TRBJ2-7	TGTGCCAGCAGCTTAAATAGACTAGCGACCTACGAGCAGTACTTC	CASSLNRLATYEQYF
-	-	TRBV27	TRBJ2-2	TGTGCCAGCAGTCAGGAGATAGACACCGGGGAGCTGTTTTTT	CASSQEIDTGELFF
TRBD2	-	TRBV7-6	TRBJ2-7	TGTGCCAGCAGCTTAGGGACTAGCTCGATCTACGAGCAGTACTTC	CASSLGTSSIYEQYF